This T cell receptor beta chain stems from a study of cytomegalovirus exposure and HLA in healthy donors. Primers: 60 Vbeta forward and 13 Jbeta reverse. Profiling relied on immunoSEQ multiplex PCR, and the TCRdb table lists in-frame clones only, not all of them. The sample has around 38,000 clones, about 66% seen once. This clone was counted a single time. The antigen is not known. The germline gives CDR1 SGDLS, CDR2 YYNGEE. This CDR3 comprises 15 residues. Trimming left V 2 bases short and J 0 bases short, with 9 bases between. Study-level findings and limits: Fewer N-insertions than the roughly 670-donor mean were reportedly shown by an Asian-associated ancestry cluster in a later analysis. Earlier analysis yielded a pattern in which most TCR beta V segments were productive about 90% or about 30% of the time. The authors reported that TCR beta sequences could predict HLA-A and HLA-B alleles. These predictions were accurate for most subjects in the first cohort.

Source material: PBMCs. The rearrangement joins TRBV9 to TRBJ2-1; D may be TRBD2 (6 bases). The clonotype was recovered from a man between 50 and 59 years old in good health and CMV-seropositive. CDR3 amino acids: CASSVGLNSYNEQFF. The CDR3 DNA sequence: TGTGCCAGCAGCGTGGGACTCAACTCCTACAATGAGCAGTTCTTC. The full variable domain, completed using reference TRBV9 and TRBJ2-1, is DSGVTQTPKHLITATGQRVTLRCSPRSGDLSVYWYQQSLDQGLQFLIQYYNGEERAKGNILERFSAQQFPDLHSELNLSSLELGDSALYFCASSVGLNSYNEQFFGPGTRLTVL.